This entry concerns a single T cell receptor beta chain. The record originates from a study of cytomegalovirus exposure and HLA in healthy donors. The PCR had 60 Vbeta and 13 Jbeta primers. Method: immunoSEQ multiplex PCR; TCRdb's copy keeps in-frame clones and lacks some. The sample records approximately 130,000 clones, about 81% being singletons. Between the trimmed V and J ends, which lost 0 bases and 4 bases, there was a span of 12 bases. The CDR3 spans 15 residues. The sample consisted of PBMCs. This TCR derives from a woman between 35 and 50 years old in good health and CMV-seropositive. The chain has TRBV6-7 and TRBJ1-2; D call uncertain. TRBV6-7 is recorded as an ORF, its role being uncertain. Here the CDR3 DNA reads TGTGCCAGCAGTTACTCATATCGGAGGTTCTATGGCTACACCTTC. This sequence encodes CASSYSYRRFYGYTF.